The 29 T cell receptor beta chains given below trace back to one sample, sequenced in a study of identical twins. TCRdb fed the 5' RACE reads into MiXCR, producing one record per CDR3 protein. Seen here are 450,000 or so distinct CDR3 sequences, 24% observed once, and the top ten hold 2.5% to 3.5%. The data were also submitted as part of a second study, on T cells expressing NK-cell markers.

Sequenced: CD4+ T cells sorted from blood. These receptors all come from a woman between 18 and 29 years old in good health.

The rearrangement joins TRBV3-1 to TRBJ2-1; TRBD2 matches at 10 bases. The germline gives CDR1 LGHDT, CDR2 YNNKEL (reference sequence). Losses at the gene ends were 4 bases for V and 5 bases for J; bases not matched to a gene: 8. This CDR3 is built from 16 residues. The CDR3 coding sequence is TGTGCCAGCAGCCCGCTATGGACTAGCGGTAACAATGAGCAGTTCTTC. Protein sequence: CASSPLWTSGNNEQFF.

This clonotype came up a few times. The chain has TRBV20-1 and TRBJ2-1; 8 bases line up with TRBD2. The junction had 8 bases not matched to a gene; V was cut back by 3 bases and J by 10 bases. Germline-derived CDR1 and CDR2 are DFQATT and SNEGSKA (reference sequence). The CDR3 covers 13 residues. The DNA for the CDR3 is TGCAGTGCTAGCGACTACGGGAGGGGCGAGCAGTTCTTC. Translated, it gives CSASDYGRGEQFF.

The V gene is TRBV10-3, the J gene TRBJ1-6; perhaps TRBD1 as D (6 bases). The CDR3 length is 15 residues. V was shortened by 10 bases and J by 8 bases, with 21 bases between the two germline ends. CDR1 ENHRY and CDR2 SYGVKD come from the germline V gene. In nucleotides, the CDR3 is TGTGCCACCTCAGGGGCCCTCCCGTCGGATTCACCCCTCCACTTT. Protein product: CATSGALPSDSPLHF.

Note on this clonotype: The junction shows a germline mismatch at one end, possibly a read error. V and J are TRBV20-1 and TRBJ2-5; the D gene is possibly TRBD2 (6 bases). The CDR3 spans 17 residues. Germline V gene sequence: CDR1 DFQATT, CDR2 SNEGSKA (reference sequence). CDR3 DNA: TGCTGTGCTAGAGCGGGCGGACGGCCACCGTACCAAGAGACCCAGTACTTC. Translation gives CCARAGGRPPYQETQYF.

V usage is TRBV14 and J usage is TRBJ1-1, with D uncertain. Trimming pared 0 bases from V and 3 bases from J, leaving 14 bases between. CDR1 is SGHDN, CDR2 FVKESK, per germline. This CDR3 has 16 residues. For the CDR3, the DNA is TGTGCCAGCAGCCAAGAATTCCGATTACGGGACACTGAAGCTTTCTTT. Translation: CASSQEFRLRDTEAFF.

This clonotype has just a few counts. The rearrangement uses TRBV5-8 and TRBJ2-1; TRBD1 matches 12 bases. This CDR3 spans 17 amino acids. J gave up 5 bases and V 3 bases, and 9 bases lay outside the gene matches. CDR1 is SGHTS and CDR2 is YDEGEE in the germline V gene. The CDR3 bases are TGTGCCAGCAGCTCGCGGGACAGGGGGCCCCACCACAATGAGCAGTTCTTC. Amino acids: CASSSRDRGPHHNEQFF.

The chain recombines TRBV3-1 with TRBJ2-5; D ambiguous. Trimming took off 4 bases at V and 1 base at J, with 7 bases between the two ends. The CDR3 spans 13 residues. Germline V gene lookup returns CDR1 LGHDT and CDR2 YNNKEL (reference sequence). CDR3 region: CASSPLTQETQYF. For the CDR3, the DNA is TGTGCCAGCAGCCCCCTGACCCAAGAGACCCAGTACTTC.

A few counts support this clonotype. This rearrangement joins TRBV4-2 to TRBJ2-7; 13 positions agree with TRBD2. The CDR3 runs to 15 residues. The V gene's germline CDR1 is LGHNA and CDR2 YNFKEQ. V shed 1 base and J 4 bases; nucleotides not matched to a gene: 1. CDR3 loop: CASSQGTSGGYEQYF. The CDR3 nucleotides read TGTGCCAGCAGCCAAGGGACTAGCGGGGGTTACGAGCAGTACTTC.

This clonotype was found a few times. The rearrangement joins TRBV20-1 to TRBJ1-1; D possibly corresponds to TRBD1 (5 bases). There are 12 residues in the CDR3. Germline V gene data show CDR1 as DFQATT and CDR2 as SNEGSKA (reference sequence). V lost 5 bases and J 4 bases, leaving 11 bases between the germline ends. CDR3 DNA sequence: TGCAGTGCTCGGGGCGACTTCACTGAAGCTTTCTTT. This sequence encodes CSARGDFTEAFF.

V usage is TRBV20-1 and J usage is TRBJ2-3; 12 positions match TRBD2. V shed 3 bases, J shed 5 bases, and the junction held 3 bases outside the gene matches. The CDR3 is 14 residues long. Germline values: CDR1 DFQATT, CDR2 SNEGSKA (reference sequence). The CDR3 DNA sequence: TGCAGTGCTAGTACTAGCGGGAGGATAGATACGCAGTATTTT. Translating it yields CSASTSGRIDTQYF.

DNA of the CDR3: TGCGCCAGCAGCTTCGACGGACAGATTAATTCACCCCTCCACTTT. Its translation is CASSFDGQINSPLHF. The chain couples TRBV5-1 to TRBJ1-6; possibly TRBD1 for D (6 bases). Germline assignment: CDR1 SGHRS and CDR2 YFSETQ. Trimming shortened V by 2 bases and J by 6 bases, and 12 bases separated the two germline ends. This CDR3 region has 15 residues.

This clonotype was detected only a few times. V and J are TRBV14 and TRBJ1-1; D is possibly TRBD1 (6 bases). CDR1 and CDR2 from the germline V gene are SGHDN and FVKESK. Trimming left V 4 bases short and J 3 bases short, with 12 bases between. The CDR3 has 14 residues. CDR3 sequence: CASSLLDSYTEAFF. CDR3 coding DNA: TGTGCCAGCAGCCTCCTGGACAGCTACACTGAAGCTTTCTTT.

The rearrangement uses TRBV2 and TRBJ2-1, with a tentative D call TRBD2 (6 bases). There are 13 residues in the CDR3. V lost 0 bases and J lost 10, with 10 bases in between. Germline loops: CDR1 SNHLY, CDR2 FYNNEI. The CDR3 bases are TGTGCCAGCAGTGAAGCCCGCGGGAACGAGCAGTTCTTC. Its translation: CASSEARGNEQFF.

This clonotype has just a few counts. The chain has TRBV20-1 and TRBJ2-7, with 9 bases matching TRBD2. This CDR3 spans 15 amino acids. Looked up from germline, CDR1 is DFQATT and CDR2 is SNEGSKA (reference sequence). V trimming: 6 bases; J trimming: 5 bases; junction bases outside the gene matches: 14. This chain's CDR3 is CSATTSGRTGHEQYF. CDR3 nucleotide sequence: TGCAGTGCAACTACTAGCGGGCGTACGGGCCACGAGCAGTACTTC.

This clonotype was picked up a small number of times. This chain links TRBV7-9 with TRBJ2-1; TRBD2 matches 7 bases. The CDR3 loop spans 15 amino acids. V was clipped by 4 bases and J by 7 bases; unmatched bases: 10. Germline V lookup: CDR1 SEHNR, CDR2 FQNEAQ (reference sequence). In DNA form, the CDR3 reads TGTGCCAGCAGCTCTCCCGGACTAGGCGGAAATGAGCAGTTCTTC. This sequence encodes CASSSPGLGGNEQFF.

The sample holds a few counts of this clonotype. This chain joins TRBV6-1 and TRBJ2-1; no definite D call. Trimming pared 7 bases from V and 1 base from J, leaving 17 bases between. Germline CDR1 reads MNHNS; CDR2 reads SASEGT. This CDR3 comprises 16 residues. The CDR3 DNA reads TGTGCCAGCACCATAAGACAAGACGCGTCCTACAATGAGCAGTTCTTC. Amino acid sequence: CASTIRQDASYNEQFF.

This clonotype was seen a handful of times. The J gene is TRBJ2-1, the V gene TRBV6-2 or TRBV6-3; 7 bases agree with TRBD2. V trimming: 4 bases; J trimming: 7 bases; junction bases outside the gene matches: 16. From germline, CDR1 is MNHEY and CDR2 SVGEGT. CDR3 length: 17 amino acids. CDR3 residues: CASSSPGREWSWNEQFF. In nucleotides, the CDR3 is TGTGCCAGCAGTTCACCCGGGCGGGAGTGGTCTTGGAATGAGCAGTTCTTC.

The CDR3 nucleotides are TGTGCCAGCAGCTTCACGAGAGATCAGCCCCAGCATTTT. Amino acids: CASSFTRDQPQHF. The chain links TRBV7-3 to TRBJ1-5; no firm D call. Trimming removed 3 bases at V and 5 bases at J, with 8 bases between. The length of the CDR3 is 13 residues. The germline V gene encodes CDR1 SGHTA and CDR2 FQGTGA.

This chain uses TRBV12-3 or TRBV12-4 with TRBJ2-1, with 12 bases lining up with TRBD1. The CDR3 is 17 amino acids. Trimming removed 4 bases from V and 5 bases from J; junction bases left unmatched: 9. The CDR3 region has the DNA TGTGCCAGCAGTTACCGGGACAGGGGGCGCATCAACAATGAGCAGTTCTTC. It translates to CASSYRDRGRINNEQFF.

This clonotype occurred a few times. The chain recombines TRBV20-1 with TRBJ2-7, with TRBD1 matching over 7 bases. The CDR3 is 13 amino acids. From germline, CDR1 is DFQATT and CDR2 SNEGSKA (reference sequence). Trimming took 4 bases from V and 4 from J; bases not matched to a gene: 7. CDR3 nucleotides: TGCAGTGCTAAGGCCAAACAGGGGTACGAGCAGTACTTC. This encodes CSAKAKQGYEQYF.

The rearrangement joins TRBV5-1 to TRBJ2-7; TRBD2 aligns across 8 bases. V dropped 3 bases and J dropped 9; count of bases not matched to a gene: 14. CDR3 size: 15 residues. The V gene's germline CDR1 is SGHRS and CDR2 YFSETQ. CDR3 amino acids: CASSWGPAGVGVQYF. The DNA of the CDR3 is TGCGCCAGCAGCTGGGGGCCAGCGGGAGTTGGTGTGCAGTACTTC. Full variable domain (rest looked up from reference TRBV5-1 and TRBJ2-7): KAGVTQTPRYLIKTRGQQVTLSCSPISGHRSVSWYQQTPGQGLQFLFEYFSETQRNKGNFPGRFSGRQFSNSRSEMNVSTLELGDSALYLCASSWGPAGVGVQYFGPGTRLTVT.

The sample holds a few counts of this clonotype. The CDR3 region has the DNA TGTGCCAGCAGCGCTCGCGTAGCGGTTAACAATGAGCAGTTCTTC. Protein product: CASSARVAVNNEQFF. The chain recombines TRBV7-9 with TRBJ2-1; TRBD2 is a possible D gene (6 bases). V lost 5 bases and J 5 bases, leaving 16 bases between the germline ends. Germline values: CDR1 SEHNR, CDR2 FQNEAQ (reference sequence). The CDR3 runs 15 residues.

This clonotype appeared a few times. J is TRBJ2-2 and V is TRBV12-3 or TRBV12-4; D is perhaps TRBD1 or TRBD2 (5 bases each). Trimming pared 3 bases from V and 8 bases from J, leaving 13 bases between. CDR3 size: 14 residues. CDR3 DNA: TGTGCCAGCAGTTTTGGGGGAGTCGGTGGGGAGCTGTTTTTT. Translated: CASSFGGVGGELFF.

The CDR3 is CASSLARAAPWVNTEAFF. The CDR3 DNA reads TGTGCCAGCAGCTTAGCTCGGGCCGCGCCGTGGGTTAACACTGAAGCTTTCTTT. This chain connects TRBV11-1 to TRBJ1-1; the D is unclear. This CDR3 contains 18 residues. Deletions cut 0 bases from V and 2 bases from J, with 19 bases between. The germline CDR1 and CDR2 sequences are SGHAT and FQDESV (reference sequence).

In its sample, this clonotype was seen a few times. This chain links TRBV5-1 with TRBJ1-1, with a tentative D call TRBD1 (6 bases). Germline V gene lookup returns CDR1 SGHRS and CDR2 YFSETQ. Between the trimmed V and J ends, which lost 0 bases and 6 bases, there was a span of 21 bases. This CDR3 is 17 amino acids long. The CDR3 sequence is CASSLGMQDRFVSEAFF. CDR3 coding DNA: TGCGCCAGCAGCTTGGGAATGCAGGACAGATTTGTCTCTGAAGCTTTCTTT.

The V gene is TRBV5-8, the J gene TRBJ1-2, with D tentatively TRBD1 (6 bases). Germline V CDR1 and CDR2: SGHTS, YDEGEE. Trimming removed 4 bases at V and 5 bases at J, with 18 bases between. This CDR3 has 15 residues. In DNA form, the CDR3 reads TGTGCCAGCAGCACAGGACAGCGAACGCAATATGGCTACACCTTC. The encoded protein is CASSTGQRTQYGYTF. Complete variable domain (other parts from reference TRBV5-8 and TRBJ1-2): EAGVTQSPTHLIKTRGQQATLRCSPISGHTSVYWYQQALGLGLQFLLWYDEGEERNRGNFPPRFSGRQFPNYSSELNVNALELEDSALYLCASSTGQRTQYGYTFGSGTRLTVV.

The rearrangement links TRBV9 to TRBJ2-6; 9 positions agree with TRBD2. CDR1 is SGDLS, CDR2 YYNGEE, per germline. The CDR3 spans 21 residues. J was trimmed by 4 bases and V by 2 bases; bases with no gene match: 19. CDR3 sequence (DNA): TGTGCCAGCAGCGTCCCTAGGGGGAGAATAGCGGGAGTTCTGGGGGCCAACGTCCTGACTTTC. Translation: CASSVPRGRIAGVLGANVLTF.

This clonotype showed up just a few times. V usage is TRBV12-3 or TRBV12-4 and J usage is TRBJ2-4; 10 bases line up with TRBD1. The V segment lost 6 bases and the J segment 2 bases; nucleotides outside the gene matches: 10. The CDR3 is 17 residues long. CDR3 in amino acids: CASSPPGTGVTKNIQYF. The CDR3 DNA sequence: TGTGCCAGCAGCCCCCCCGGGACAGGGGTGACCAAAAACATTCAGTACTTC.

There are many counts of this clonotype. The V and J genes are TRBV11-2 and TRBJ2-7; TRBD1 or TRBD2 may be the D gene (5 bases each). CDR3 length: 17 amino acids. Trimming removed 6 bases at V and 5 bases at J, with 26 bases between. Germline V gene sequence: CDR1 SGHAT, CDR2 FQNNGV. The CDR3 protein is CASSLTFSRSGLHEQYF. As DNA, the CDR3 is TGTGCCAGCAGTCTAACGTTTTCCCGATCGGGGCTCCACGAGCAGTACTTC.